The clone carrying this T cell receptor beta chain was picked up many times. Its antigen remains unidentified. The observed sequence ends 3 residues before the CDR3 terminus, with the missing tail filled in from the germline J gene. The data were obtained in a study of T cell clonality in common variable immunodeficiency. Each donor provided about 5 to 8 ml of heparinized whole blood. This table comes from immunoSEQ multiplex PCR, and its TCRdb copy is limited to in-frame clones, with some not included. The sample contains about 66,000 clones, none of them singletons. The CDR3 totals 14 residues. Germline trimming cut 4 bases from V and 5 bases from J; bases unmatched to any gene: 5. From germline, CDR1 is MNHNS and CDR2 SASEGT. Notes on the study in general: Compared with healthy controls, CVID subjects showed increased TCRbeta clonality, mostly in about a third. Common variable immunodeficiency TCR beta sequences reportedly had fewer deletions and N-nucleotide insertions.

Sequencing was performed on peripheral blood mononuclear cells. This chain joins TRBV6-1 and TRBJ2-1, with TRBD1 matching 7 bases. The TCR was taken from a person between 18 and 69 years old in good health. CDR3 DNA, as far as it was read: TGTGCCAGCAGTGTGAGGGACAGTCACAATGAG. Its translation is CASSVRDSHNE. The whole CDR3 region reads CASSVRDSHNEQFF.